One sample yielded the 27 T cell receptor beta chains listed below, sequenced in a study of CD8 T cells in Susac syndrome. RNA, at about 0.45 to 1 ug, was reverse transcribed with random hexamers. TCRdb reanalysed the immunoSEQ multiplex PCR reads using MiXCR and keeps one entry per CDR3 protein. The table shows about 120,000 distinct CDR3 sequences, with 85% to 95% occurring only once. The sequencing input was CD4+ T cells from PBMCs. The receptors come from a human donor in good health.

The chain employs TRBV12-3 or TRBV12-4 and TRBJ2-6; D is possibly TRBD1 (6 bases). The length of the CDR3 is 14 residues. Deletions cut 4 bases from V and 2 bases from J, with 6 bases between. The CDR3 loop reads CASSYRAGANVLTF. The CDR3 region has the DNA TGTGCCAGCAGTTACAGGGCTGGGGCCAACGTCCTGACTTTC.

The genes are TRBV27 and TRBJ2-7; possibly TRBD1 for D (6 bases). CDR1 and CDR2 from the germline V gene are MNHEY and SMNVEV (reference sequence). This CDR3 contains 17 residues. V lost 6 bases, J lost 0 bases, and 21 bases lay in between. The CDR3 DNA reads TGTGCCAGCAGAACCCCCTCGGACAGCCCGAGCTCCTACGAGCAGTACTTC. Residues: CASRTPSDSPSSYEQYF.

The chain recombines TRBV9 with TRBJ2-5; D uncertain. There are 13 residues in the CDR3. Germline V lookup: CDR1 SGDLS, CDR2 YYNGEE. The V end lost 0 bases, the J end lost 4 bases, and 7 bases lay between the germline ends. CDR3 sequence reads: CASSVVSGETQYF. DNA of the CDR3: TGTGCCAGCAGCGTAGTGTCGGGAGAGACCCAGTACTTC.

This clonotype appeared a single time. The chain couples TRBV12-3 or TRBV12-4 to TRBJ2-7; D is perhaps TRBD2 (5 bases). V was clipped by 3 bases and J by 5 bases, with 14 bases between them. CDR3 length: 14 amino acids. CDR3: CASSFRELLDEQYF. CDR3 nucleotide sequence: TGTGCCAGCAGTTTTAGGGAGCTTCTAGACGAGCAGTACTTC.

The V call is TRBV25-1, the J call TRBJ2-1; D call uncertain. Looked up from germline, CDR1 is MGHDK and CDR2 is SYGVNS. Trimming pared 8 bases from V and 5 bases from J, leaving 13 bases between. The CDR3 has 13 residues. CDR3 DNA sequence: TGTGCCAGCGGAATCGACGGACACAATGAGCAGTTCTTC. Amino acids: CASGIDGHNEQFF.

This clonotype was detected once. This chain uses TRBV2 with TRBJ1-2, with D perhaps matching TRBD1 (5 bases). CDR3 length: 14 residues. Germline CDR1 is SNHLY and CDR2 is FYNNEI. V was clipped by 2 bases and J by 4 bases, with 11 bases between them. CDR3 nucleotide sequence: TGTGCCAGCAGTGAACTGGGACCGTCCTATGGCTACACCTTC. Its protein is CASSELGPSYGYTF. Supplemented by reference TRBV2 and TRBJ1-2, the full variable domain reads EPEVTQTPSHQVTQMGQEVILRCVPISNHLYFYWYRQILGQKVEFLVSFYNNEISEKSEIFDDQFSVERPDGSNFTLKIRSTKLEDSAMYFCASSELGPSYGYTFGSGTRLTVV.

The chain carries TRBV27 and TRBJ2-3; 10 bases line up with TRBD2. The V segment lost 3 bases and the J segment 5 bases; nucleotides outside the gene matches: 8. The V gene's germline CDR1 is MNHEY and CDR2 SMNVEV (reference sequence). The CDR3 runs 16 residues. This chain's CDR3 is CASSLGLARAGDTQYF. CDR3 DNA: TGTGCCAGCAGTTTGGGACTAGCGAGAGCTGGAGATACGCAGTATTTT.

The chain recombines TRBV19 with TRBJ2-3; D is uncertain. The CDR3 is 15 residues long. Germline assignment: CDR1 LNHDA and CDR2 SQIVND (reference sequence). The V end lost 7 bases, the J end lost 4 bases, and 18 bases lay between the germline ends. The CDR3 is CASTGRTTRSDTQYF. CDR3 DNA: TGTGCCAGTACCGGTAGGACGACCCGTTCAGATACGCAGTATTTT. The whole variable domain, filled in from reference TRBV19 and TRBJ2-3, reads DGGITQSPKYLFRKEGQNVTLSCEQNLNHDAMYWYRQDPGQGLRLIYYSQIVNDFQKGDIAEGYSVSREKKESFPLTVTSAQKNPTAFYLCASTGRTTRSDTQYFGPGTRLTVL.

The chain links TRBV5-1 to TRBJ2-1; TRBD2 matches at 14 bases. This CDR3 comprises 16 residues. Unmatched junction bases numbered 10, after V lost 4 bases and J lost 10 bases. The germline gives CDR1 SGHRS, CDR2 YFSETQ. This CDR3 reads CASSTPGLAGVGEQFF. CDR3 sequence (DNA): TGCGCCAGCAGCACCCCGGGACTAGCGGGAGTCGGGGAGCAGTTCTTC.

V gene TRBV12-3 or TRBV12-4 combines with J gene TRBJ1-1; D is ambiguous. CDR3 size: 13 residues. With 3 bases removed from V and 5 bases from J, the gap between germline ends came to 10 bases. In DNA form, the CDR3 reads TGTGCCAGCAGTTTTTTAGGTGGGACTGAAGCTTTCTTT. Translated: CASSFLGGTEAFF.

J is TRBJ2-7 and V is TRBV5-1; 9 nucleotides align to TRBD1. There are 14 residues in the CDR3. V lost 3 bases and J lost 6; bases outside the gene matches: 7. Germline-derived CDR1 and CDR2 are SGHRS and YFSETQ. This CDR3 is CASSSENRGLEQYF. The CDR3 coding sequence is TGCGCCAGCAGCTCGGAAAACAGGGGGCTCGAGCAGTACTTC.

V and J are TRBV12-3 or TRBV12-4 and TRBJ1-4, with no clear D. CDR3 length: 13 residues. Trimming took off 6 bases at V and 5 bases at J, with 10 bases between the two ends. The CDR3 here is CASRLSGNEKLFF. The CDR3 region has the DNA TGTGCCAGCAGGTTGAGTGGGAATGAAAAACTGTTTTTT.

The rearrangement links TRBV18 to TRBJ2-1; the match to TRBD2 covers 9 bases. There are 15 residues in the CDR3. In germline, CDR1 is KGHSH, CDR2 LQKENI. V was clipped by 2 bases and J by 3 bases; unmatched bases: 2. The CDR3 is CASSPSSGNYNEQFF. As DNA, the CDR3 is TGTGCCAGCTCACCATCTAGCGGGAACTACAATGAGCAGTTCTTC.

The chain combines TRBV29-1 with TRBJ2-1; 10 bases agree with TRBD1. Germline V gene data show CDR1 as SQVTM and CDR2 as ANQGSEA. After removal of 6 bases from V and 5 bases from J, the junction contained 4 bases not matched to a gene. This CDR3 comprises 13 residues. CDR3 in amino acids: CSVGQGGDNEQFF. In DNA, the CDR3 is TGCAGCGTAGGACAGGGGGGGGACAATGAGCAGTTCTTC.

The chain employs TRBV5-4 and TRBJ1-2; no definite D call. Trimming pared 0 bases from V and 7 bases from J, leaving 7 bases between. The CDR3 loop spans 12 amino acids. In germline, CDR1 is SGHNT, CDR2 YYREEE (reference sequence). DNA of the CDR3: TGTGCCAGCAGCTTGGAGGGCAGTGGCTACACCTTC. Translated: CASSLEGSGYTF.

This chain joins TRBV5-1 and TRBJ2-4; D is perhaps TRBD1 (6 bases). Trimming removed 1 base at V and 1 base at J, with 12 bases between. Germline V lookup: CDR1 SGHRS, CDR2 YFSETQ. This CDR3 contains 16 residues. The chain's CDR3 is CASSLQGPGAKNIQYF. The DNA for the CDR3 is TGCGCCAGCAGCTTGCAGGGGCCAGGGGCCAAAAACATTCAGTACTTC.

This clonotype was picked up one time. The chain has TRBV12-3 or TRBV12-4 and TRBJ2-3, with D perhaps being TRBD1 or TRBD2 (5 bases each). V was shortened by 6 bases and J by 8 bases, with 18 bases between the two germline ends. The CDR3 loop spans 14 amino acids. In DNA form, the CDR3 reads TGTGCCAGCAGCCCTCGGTGGGGGTCAGGTACGCAGTATTTT. It specifies CASSPRWGSGTQYF.

This sequence joins TRBV12-3 or TRBV12-4 and TRBJ2-1; D remains unclear. CDR3 length: 12 amino acids. The V end was cut by 5 bases, the J end by 10 bases, with 12 bases between. For the CDR3, the DNA is TGTGCCAGCAGTCAACTTCAAGGAGAGCAGTTCTTC. Translating gives CASSQLQGEQFF.

V usage is TRBV7-9 and J usage is TRBJ2-7; D possibly corresponds to TRBD2 (5 bases). CDR1 SEHNR and CDR2 FQNEAQ come from the germline V gene (reference sequence). V lost 5 bases and J lost 0, with 20 bases in between. The CDR3 sequence is 17 residues long. The CDR3 reads CASSPNPRGVGSYEQYF. The CDR3 nucleotides read TGTGCCAGCAGCCCAAACCCCCGGGGAGTCGGCTCCTACGAGCAGTACTTC.

The V gene is TRBV3-1, the J gene TRBJ1-1, with 7 bases identical to TRBD1. V lost 0 bases, J lost 0 bases, and 7 bases stayed unmatched. The V gene's germline CDR1 is LGHDT and CDR2 YNNKEL (reference sequence). There are 17 residues in the CDR3. CDR3 sequence (DNA): TGTGCCAGCAGCCAAGATGTCAGGGGGTATGTGAACACTGAAGCTTTCTTT. This translates into CASSQDVRGYVNTEAFF.

This sequence joins TRBV19 and TRBJ1-3; D gene unclear. The CDR3 is 14 amino acids. V lost 2 bases and J lost 3, with 8 bases in between. Germline V CDR1 and CDR2: LNHDA, SQIVND (reference sequence). For the CDR3, the DNA is TGTGCCAGTAGTATACAAGACGGTGGAAACACCATATATTTT. Translating gives CASSIQDGGNTIYF.

The genes are TRBV27 and TRBJ2-3; D remains ambiguous. The CDR3 has 13 amino acids. Looked up from germline, CDR1 is MNHEY and CDR2 is SMNVEV (reference sequence). The V end lost 4 bases, the J end lost 1 base, and 6 bases lay between the germline ends. The CDR3 DNA sequence: TGTGCCAGCAGTTACTACCGCACAGATACGCAGTATTTT. Its protein product is CASSYYRTDTQYF.

V is TRBV20-1 and J is TRBJ2-3; 10 bases line up with TRBD2. Germline V gene lookup returns CDR1 DFQATT and CDR2 SNEGSKA (reference sequence). The CDR3 consists of 14 residues. Unmatched junction bases numbered 8, after V lost 8 bases and J lost 3 bases. The CDR3 here is CSFLLAGVTDTQYF. CDR3 coding DNA: TGCAGTTTCCTCCTAGCGGGGGTAACAGATACGCAGTATTTT.

This chain uses TRBV6-1 with TRBJ2-7; the D call may be TRBD1 or TRBD2 (5 bases each). CDR1 and CDR2 from the germline V gene are MNHNS and SASEGT. The germline V and J ends were trimmed by 6 bases and 1 base, with 19 bases remaining between them. This CDR3 is built from 16 residues. In DNA form, the CDR3 reads TGTGCCAGCAGCTCCAAAACCGGGACGAAGTCCTACGAGCAGTACTTC. Translated: CASSSKTGTKSYEQYF.

DNA of the CDR3: TGTGCCAGCAGAGTACAGGGGGCTGGAAACACCATATATTTT. Amino acids: CASRVQGAGNTIYF. The chain links TRBV12-3 or TRBV12-4 to TRBJ1-3; 8 bases line up with TRBD1. The CDR3 consists of 14 residues. V gave up 6 bases and J gave up 2 bases; unmatched junction bases: 3.

The rearrangement joins TRBV20-1 to TRBJ2-3; TRBD2 matches at 9 bases. The CDR3 covers 14 residues. Trimming at V came to 2 bases and at J to 4 bases, leaving 4 bases not matched to a gene. The germline V gene has CDR1 DFQATT and CDR2 SNEGSKA (reference sequence). The CDR3 nucleotides read TGCAGTGCTAGAATTGGGACTAGCTCAGATACGCAGTATTTT. Encoded protein: CSARIGTSSDTQYF.

The rearrangement joins TRBV5-1 to TRBJ2-7; unclear D gene. With 0 bases removed from V and 3 bases from J, the gap between germline ends came to 10 bases. Per germline, CDR1 SGHRS and CDR2 YFSETQ. This CDR3 is built from 14 residues. The CDR3 here is CASSLAGSNYEQYF. Here the CDR3 DNA reads TGCGCCAGCAGCTTGGCTGGCAGCAACTACGAGCAGTACTTC.